These 23 T cell receptor beta chains originate from one sample sequenced in a study of blood T cell repertoires in COVID-19. The protocol was immunoSEQ multiplex PCR, while the TCRdb copy is restricted to in-frame clones and leaves out a portion. The sample yields some 200,000 clones, around 84% seen once. The sample taken for sequencing was peripheral blood. The receptor source for this set is an elderly woman with COVID-19, enrolled during active disease.

Here the CDR3 DNA reads TGTGCCAGCAGCCCGGGGACAGGGTATGGAGATACGCAGTATTTT. Its protein is CASSPGTGYGDTQYF. The chain joins TRBV11-3 to TRBJ2-3; 9 bases match TRBD1. Germline V gene sequence: CDR1 SGHNT, CDR2 YENEEA. The junction had 8 bases not matched to a gene; V was cut back by 5 bases and J by 5 bases. The CDR3 totals 15 residues.

This chain uses TRBV2 with TRBJ1-3, with D uncertain. Trimming took off 1 base at V and 1 base at J, with 8 bases between the two ends. The germline V gene has CDR1 SNHLY and CDR2 FYNNEI. CDR3 size: 15 residues. Here the CDR3 DNA reads TGTGCCAGCAGTGAAGGTCAGTCATCTGGAAACACCATATATTTT. It is translated as CASSEGQSSGNTIYF.

The V call is TRBV5-1, the J call TRBJ2-2, with a tentative D call TRBD1 (5 bases). V shed 5 bases and J shed 1 base, with 15 bases lying between them. Germline V lookup: CDR1 SGHRS, CDR2 YFSETQ. This CDR3 region has 16 residues. The CDR3 region has the DNA TGCGCCAGCAGTCACCCCAGGGCCCAGAACACCGGGGAGCTGTTTTTT. Encoded protein: CASSHPRAQNTGELFF.

This rearrangement joins TRBV6-6 to TRBJ1-4, with D unclear. The ends were cut back, 1 base at V and 5 bases at J, with 11 bases in the middle. CDR3 length equals 15 residues. Germline V CDR1 and CDR2: MNHNY, SVGAGI (reference sequence). The CDR3 loop reads CASSYFTSRNEKLFF. The DNA of the CDR3 is TGTGCCAGCAGTTACTTTACCTCCAGGAATGAAAAACTGTTTTTT.

This sequence joins TRBV2 and TRBJ1-5; D is ambiguous. Germline V gives CDR1 SNHLY, CDR2 FYNNEI. Deletions cut 4 bases from V and 4 bases from J, with 11 bases between. This CDR3 has 14 amino acids. For the CDR3, the DNA is TGTGCCAGCAGTGGGCAGAACGGGAATCAGCCCCAGCATTTT. Protein product: CASSGQNGNQPQHF. The full variable domain, its missing parts supplied by reference TRBV2 and TRBJ1-5, is EPEVTQTPSHQVTQMGQEVILRCVPISNHLYFYWYRQILGQKVEFLVSFYNNEISEKSEIFDDQFSVERPDGSNFTLKIRSTKLEDSAMYFCASSGQNGNQPQHFGDGTRLSIL.

This clone was detected once. The chain uses TRBV19 and TRBJ2-7, with 7 bases fitting TRBD1. J lost 0 bases, V lost 6 bases, and 2 bases had no gene match. This CDR3 comprises 13 residues. Germline V gene data show CDR1 as LNHDA and CDR2 as SQIVND (reference sequence). The CDR3 loop reads CASRQGSSYEQYF. CDR3 in DNA: TGTGCCAGTAGACAGGGGTCCTCCTACGAGCAGTACTTC. The full variable domain, rest sourced from reference TRBV19 and TRBJ2-7, is DGGITQSPKYLFRKEGQNVTLSCEQNLNHDAMYWYRQDPGQGLRLIYYSQIVNDFQKGDIAEGYSVSREKKESFPLTVTSAQKNPTAFYLCASRQGSSYEQYFGPGTRLTVT.

The rearrangement uses TRBV27 and TRBJ2-7; unclear D gene. This CDR3 has 14 amino acids. Germline values: CDR1 MNHEY, CDR2 SMNVEV (reference sequence). Trimming took off 5 bases at V and 2 bases at J, with 13 bases between the two ends. The CDR3, as DNA: TGTGCCAGCAGTACTTCCCTGGGCCCCTACGAGCAGTACTTC. This sequence encodes CASSTSLGPYEQYF.

The chain carries TRBV29-1 and TRBJ1-2, with 11 bases identical to TRBD1. Germline CDR1 is SQVTM and CDR2 is ANQGSEA. Trimming removed 6 bases from V and 4 bases from J; junction bases left unmatched: 10. The CDR3 is 15 amino acids. The CDR3 nucleotides are TGCAGCGTAGACGGGACAGGGGGACTCGGCTATGGCTACACCTTC. It translates to CSVDGTGGLGYGYTF.

This chain uses TRBV5-4 with TRBJ2-7, with a weak D call TRBD2 (7 bases). Trimming cost V 3 bases and J 5 bases, with 12 bases left between them. The CDR3 covers 13 residues. Germline lookup yields CDR1 SGHNT and CDR2 YYREEE (reference sequence). The chain's CDR3 is CASSWGGLDEQYF. The CDR3 nucleotides are TGTGCCAGCAGCTGGGGGGGCCTAGACGAGCAGTACTTC.

CDR3 protein: CASSRPGTSRYNEQFF. CDR3 in DNA: TGTGCCAGCAGCCGACCCGGGACTAGCCGCTACAATGAGCAGTTCTTC. The V gene is TRBV3-1 (or the pseudogene TRBV3-2), the J gene TRBJ2-1; 9 bases agree with TRBD2. Germline assignment: CDR1 LGHDT and CDR2 YNNKEL (reference sequence). CDR3 length: 16 residues. Losses at the gene ends were 4 bases for V and 3 bases for J; bases not matched to a gene: 7.

This clone was observed a few times. This chain links TRBV5-1 with TRBJ2-7; 11 nucleotides align to TRBD1. This CDR3 spans 14 amino acids. Germline CDR1 reads SGHRS; CDR2 reads YFSETQ. V dropped 4 bases and J dropped 5; count of bases not matched to a gene: 5. CDR3 amino acids: CASSARTGGHEQYF. Here the CDR3 DNA reads TGCGCCAGCAGCGCAAGGACAGGGGGCCACGAGCAGTACTTC.

The chain links TRBV18 to TRBJ1-1, with D uncertain. The CDR3 runs to 15 residues. CDR1 is KGHSH and CDR2 is LQKENI in the germline V gene. V lost 3 bases and J lost 3, with 14 bases in between. The CDR3: CASSPRRGGDTEAFF. The CDR3 DNA reads TGTGCCAGCTCACCTCGCCGCGGTGGCGACACTGAAGCTTTCTTT.

This chain joins TRBV6-2 or TRBV6-3 and TRBJ1-4; maybe TRBD1 (6 bases). Trimming shortened V by 2 bases and J by 7 bases, and 14 bases separated the two germline ends. Germline CDR1 MNHEY, CDR2 SVGEGT. The CDR3 covers 15 residues. The CDR3 loop reads CASSYGGTPGEKLFF. CDR3 nucleotides: TGTGCCAGCAGTTACGGTGGGACACCTGGTGAAAAACTGTTTTTT.

The chain links TRBV2 to TRBJ2-2; D is possibly TRBD1 (6 bases). The V gene's germline CDR1 is SNHLY and CDR2 FYNNEI. Trimming pared 7 bases from V and 4 bases from J, leaving 16 bases between. The CDR3 totals 15 residues. CDR3 loop: CASTSQQGTTGELFF. The CDR3 DNA sequence: TGTGCCAGCACTTCGCAGCAGGGGACCACCGGGGAGCTGTTTTTT.

The chain is built from TRBV11-1 and TRBJ1-1; 7 nucleotides match TRBD1. V dropped 5 bases and J dropped 0; count of bases not matched to a gene: 6. Per germline, CDR1 SGHAT and CDR2 FQDESV (reference sequence). The CDR3 extends over 15 amino acids. CDR3 loop: CASSRGQVLNTEAFF. The CDR3 bases are TGTGCCAGCAGCAGAGGACAGGTATTGAACACTGAAGCTTTCTTT.

The chain employs TRBV18 and TRBJ2-7, with 7 nucleotides matching TRBD1. The ends lost 3 bases at V and 4 bases at J; junction bases unmatched: 9. CDR3 size: 15 residues. The germline CDR1 and CDR2 sequences are KGHSH and LQKENI. This chain's CDR3 is CASSPGPTGLYEQYF. The CDR3 coding sequence is TGTGCCAGCTCACCGGGGCCGACAGGGTTGTACGAGCAGTACTTC.

The chain links TRBV5-5 to TRBJ1-2; D perhaps matches TRBD1 (6 bases). The CDR3 spans 15 residues. Germline V CDR1 and CDR2: SGHKS, YYEKEE (reference sequence). V was shortened by 2 bases and J by 6 bases, with 17 bases between the two germline ends. CDR3 amino acids: CASSFEGHKSNGYTF. The CDR3 bases are TGTGCCAGCAGCTTTGAGGGACACAAATCAAATGGCTACACCTTC.

This chain connects TRBV2 to TRBJ1-5; 9 nucleotides line up with TRBD1. With 4 bases clipped from V and 5 bases from J, the junction kept 6 bases outside the gene matches. The V gene's germline CDR1 is SNHLY and CDR2 FYNNEI. The CDR3 totals 15 residues. The CDR3 loop is CASSAGTGWDQPQHF. The CDR3 nucleotides are TGTGCCAGCAGTGCAGGGACAGGGTGGGATCAGCCCCAGCATTTT.

The chain has TRBV5-1 and TRBJ1-1, with a weak D call TRBD1 (5 bases). Deletions cut 0 bases from V and 3 bases from J, with 12 bases between. CDR3 length equals 15 residues. Germline CDR1 and CDR2: SGHRS and YFSETQ. The CDR3 DNA sequence: TGCGCCAGCAGCTTGGAGGGGTCTAGTGACACTGAAGCTTTCTTT. This codes for CASSLEGSSDTEAFF.

This clone was seen only a few times. The sample carries other DNA sequences with the same CDR3. This chain connects TRBV5-1 to TRBJ1-6; weak D call: TRBD1 (5 bases). CDR1 is SGHRS, CDR2 YFSETQ, per germline. The CDR3 spans 14 residues. V lost 1 base, J lost 7 bases, and 9 bases lay in between. The CDR3 is CASSLQGDNSPLHF. CDR3 sequence (DNA): TGCGCCAGCAGCTTGCAGGGTGACAATTCACCCCTCCACTTT. The full variable domain, rest sourced from reference TRBV5-1 and TRBJ1-6, is KAGVTQTPRYLIKTRGQQVTLSCSPISGHRSVSWYQQTPGQGLQFLFEYFSETQRNKGNFPGRFSGRQFSNSRSEMNVSTLELGDSALYLCASSLQGDNSPLHFGNGTRLTVT.

This chain connects TRBV2 to TRBJ1-2; D is possibly TRBD1 (6 bases). V was shortened by 8 bases and J by 5 bases, with 12 bases between the two germline ends. Germline-derived CDR1 and CDR2 are SNHLY and FYNNEI. There are 12 residues in the CDR3. The DNA for the CDR3 is TGTGCCAGCGCAGGGGATGTTTATGGCTACACCTTC. It is translated as CASAGDVYGYTF.

In regard to this clone: A junction boundary mismatches the germline segment, possibly from a read error. V usage is TRBV7-9 and J usage is TRBJ2-2; tentatively, D is TRBD1 (6 bases). The CDR3 is 13 residues long. CDR1 and CDR2 (germline): SEHNR, FQNEAQ (reference sequence). CDR3 DNA sequence: TGCCTCACCCCCCAGGGGCGGACCGGGGAGCTGTTTTTT. Protein sequence: CLTPQGRTGELFF.

V and J are TRBV5-4 and TRBJ1-1; TRBD1 is a possible D gene (6 bases). V was trimmed by 6 bases and J by 1 base, leaving 16 bases between them. CDR1 and CDR2 from the germline V gene are SGHNT and YYREEE (reference sequence). The CDR3 is 15 residues long. The CDR3 sequence is CASTPGGQRNTEAFF. CDR3 DNA sequence: TGTGCCAGCACCCCGGGGGGGCAGAGGAACACTGAAGCTTTCTTT.